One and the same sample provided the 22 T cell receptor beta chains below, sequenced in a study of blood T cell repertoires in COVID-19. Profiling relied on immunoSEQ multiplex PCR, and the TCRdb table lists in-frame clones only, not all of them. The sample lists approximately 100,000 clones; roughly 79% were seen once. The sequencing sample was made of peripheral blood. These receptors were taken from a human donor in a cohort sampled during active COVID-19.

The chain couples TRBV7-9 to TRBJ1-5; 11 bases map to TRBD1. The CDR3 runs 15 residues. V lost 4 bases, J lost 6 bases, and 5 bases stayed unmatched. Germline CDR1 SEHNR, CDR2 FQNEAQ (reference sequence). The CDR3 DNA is TGTGCCAGCAGCTCCGGACAGGGGGCAGGTCAGCCCCAGCATTTT. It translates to CASSSGQGAGQPQHF.

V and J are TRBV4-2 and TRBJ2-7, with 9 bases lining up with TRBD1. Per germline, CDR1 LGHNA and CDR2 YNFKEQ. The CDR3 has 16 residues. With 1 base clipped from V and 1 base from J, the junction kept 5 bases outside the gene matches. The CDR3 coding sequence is TGTGCCAGCAGCCAAGTGAGGGGGACAGGGTCCTACGAGCAGTACTTC. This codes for CASSQVRGTGSYEQYF.

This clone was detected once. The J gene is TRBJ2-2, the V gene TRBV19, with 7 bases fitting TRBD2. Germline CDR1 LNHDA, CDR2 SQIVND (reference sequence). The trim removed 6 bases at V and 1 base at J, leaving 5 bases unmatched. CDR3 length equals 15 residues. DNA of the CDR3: TGTGCCAGTAGAGGGACTAACGAGAACACCGGGGAGCTGTTTTTT. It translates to CASRGTNENTGELFF.

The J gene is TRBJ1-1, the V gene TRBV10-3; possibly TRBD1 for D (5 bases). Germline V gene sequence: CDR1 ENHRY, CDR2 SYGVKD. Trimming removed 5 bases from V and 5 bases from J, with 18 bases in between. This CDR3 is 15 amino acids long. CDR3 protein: CAISLFGGTRTEAFF. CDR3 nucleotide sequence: TGTGCCATCAGTCTCTTCGGGGGGACTCGAACTGAAGCTTTCTTT.

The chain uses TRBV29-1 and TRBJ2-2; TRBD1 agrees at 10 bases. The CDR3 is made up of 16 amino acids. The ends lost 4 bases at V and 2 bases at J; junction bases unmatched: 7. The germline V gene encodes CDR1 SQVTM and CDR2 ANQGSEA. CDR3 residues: CSVVKDRGRNTGELFF. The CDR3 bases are TGCAGCGTTGTAAAAGACAGGGGGCGCAACACCGGGGAGCTGTTTTTT.

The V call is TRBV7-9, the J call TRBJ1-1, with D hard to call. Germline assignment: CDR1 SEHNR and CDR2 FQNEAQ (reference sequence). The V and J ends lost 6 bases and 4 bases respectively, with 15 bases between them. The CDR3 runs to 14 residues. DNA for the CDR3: TGTGCCAGCAGATCGAGAGGTCGGGGCACTGAAGCTTTCTTT. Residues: CASRSRGRGTEAFF.

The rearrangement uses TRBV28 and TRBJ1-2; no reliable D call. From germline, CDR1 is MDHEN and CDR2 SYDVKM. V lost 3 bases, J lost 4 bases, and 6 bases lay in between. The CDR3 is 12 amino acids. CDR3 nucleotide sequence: TGTGCCAGCAGTTTTCCCATCTATGGCTACACCTTC. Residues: CASSFPIYGYTF.

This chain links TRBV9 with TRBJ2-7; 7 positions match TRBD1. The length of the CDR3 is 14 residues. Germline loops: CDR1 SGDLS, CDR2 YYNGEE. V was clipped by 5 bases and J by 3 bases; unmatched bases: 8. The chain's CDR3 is CASSAGTEHYEQYF. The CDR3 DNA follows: TGTGCCAGCAGTGCCGGGACAGAACACTACGAGCAGTACTTC.

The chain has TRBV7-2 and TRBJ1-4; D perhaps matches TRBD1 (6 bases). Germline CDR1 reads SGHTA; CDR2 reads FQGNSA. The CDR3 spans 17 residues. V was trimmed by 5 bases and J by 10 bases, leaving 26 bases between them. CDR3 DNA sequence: TGTGCCAGCAGCAATGGACAGAGGACGGTCTCAGGCCGAAAACTGTTTTTT. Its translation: CASSNGQRTVSGRKLFF.

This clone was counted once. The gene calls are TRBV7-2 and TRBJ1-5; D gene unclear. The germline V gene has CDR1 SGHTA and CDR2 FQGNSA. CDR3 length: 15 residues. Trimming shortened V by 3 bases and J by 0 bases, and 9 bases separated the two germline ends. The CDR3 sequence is CASSFLIDSNQPQHF. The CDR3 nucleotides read TGTGCCAGCAGCTTTCTTATAGATAGCAATCAGCCCCAGCATTTT.

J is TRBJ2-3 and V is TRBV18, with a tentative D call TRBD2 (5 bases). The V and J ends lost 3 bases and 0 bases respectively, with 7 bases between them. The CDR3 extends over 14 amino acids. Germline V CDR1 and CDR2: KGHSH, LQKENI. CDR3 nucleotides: TGTGCCAGCTCACCGAGGGAGAGCACAGATACGCAGTATTTT. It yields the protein CASSPRESTDTQYF.

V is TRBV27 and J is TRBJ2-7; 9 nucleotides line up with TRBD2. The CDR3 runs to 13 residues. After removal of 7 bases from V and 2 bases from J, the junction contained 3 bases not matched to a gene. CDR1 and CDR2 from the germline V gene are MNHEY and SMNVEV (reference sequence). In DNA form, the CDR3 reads TGTGCCAGCAAGCGGGGGGCAACCTACGAGCAGTACTTC. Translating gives CASKRGATYEQYF.

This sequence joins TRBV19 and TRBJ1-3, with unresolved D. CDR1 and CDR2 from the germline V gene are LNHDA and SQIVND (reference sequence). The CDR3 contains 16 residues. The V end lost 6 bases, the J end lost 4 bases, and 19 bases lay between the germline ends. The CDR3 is CASRSLSGPTGNTIYF. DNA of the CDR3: TGTGCCAGTAGATCACTAAGTGGTCCAACAGGAAACACCATATATTTT. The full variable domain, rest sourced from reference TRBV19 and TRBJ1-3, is DGGITQSPKYLFRKEGQNVTLSCEQNLNHDAMYWYRQDPGQGLRLIYYSQIVNDFQKGDIAEGYSVSREKKESFPLTVTSAQKNPTAFYLCASRSLSGPTGNTIYFGEGSWLTVV.

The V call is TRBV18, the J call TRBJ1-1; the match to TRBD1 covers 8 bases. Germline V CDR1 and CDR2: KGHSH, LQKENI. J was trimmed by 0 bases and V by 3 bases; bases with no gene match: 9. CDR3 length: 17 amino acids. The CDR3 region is CASSPKGQGLMNTEAFF. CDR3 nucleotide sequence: TGTGCCAGCTCACCTAAAGGACAGGGACTCATGAACACTGAAGCTTTCTTT.

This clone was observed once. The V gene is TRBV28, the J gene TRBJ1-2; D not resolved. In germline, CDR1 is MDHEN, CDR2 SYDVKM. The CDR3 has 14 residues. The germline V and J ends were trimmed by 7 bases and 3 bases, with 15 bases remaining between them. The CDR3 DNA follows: TGTGCCAGCACCGCCAGAGGGCATGACTATGGCTACACCTTC. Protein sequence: CASTARGHDYGYTF.

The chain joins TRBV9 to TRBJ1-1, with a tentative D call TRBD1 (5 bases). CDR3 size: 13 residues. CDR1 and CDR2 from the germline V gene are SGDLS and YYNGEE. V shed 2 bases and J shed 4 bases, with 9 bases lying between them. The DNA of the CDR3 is TGTGCCAGCAGCGTTGCAGGGTTCACTGAAGCTTTCTTT. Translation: CASSVAGFTEAFF. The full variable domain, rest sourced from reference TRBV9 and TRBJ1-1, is DSGVTQTPKHLITATGQRVTLRCSPRSGDLSVYWYQQSLDQGLQFLIQYYNGEERAKGNILERFSAQQFPDLHSELNLSSLELGDSALYFCASSVAGFTEAFFGQGTRLTVV.

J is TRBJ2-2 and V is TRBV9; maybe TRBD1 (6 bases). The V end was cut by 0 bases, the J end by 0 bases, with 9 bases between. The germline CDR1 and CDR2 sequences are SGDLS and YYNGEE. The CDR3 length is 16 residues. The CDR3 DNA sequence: TGTGCCAGCAGCGTAGGGACAGTAGCGAACACCGGGGAGCTGTTTTTT. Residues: CASSVGTVANTGELFF.

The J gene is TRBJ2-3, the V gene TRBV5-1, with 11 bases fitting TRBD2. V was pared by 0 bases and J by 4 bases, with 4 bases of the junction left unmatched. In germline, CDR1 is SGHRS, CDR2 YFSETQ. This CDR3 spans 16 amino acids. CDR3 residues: CASSLATSGVADTQYF. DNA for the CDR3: TGCGCCAGCAGCTTGGCGACTAGCGGGGTCGCAGATACGCAGTATTTT.

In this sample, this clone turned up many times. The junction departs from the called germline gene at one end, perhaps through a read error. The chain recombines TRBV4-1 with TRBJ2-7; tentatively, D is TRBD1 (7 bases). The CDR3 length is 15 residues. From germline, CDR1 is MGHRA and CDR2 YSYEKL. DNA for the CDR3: TGCGCCAGCACCCAAGTAGGGGGCGGGGACCGAGAGCAGTACTTC. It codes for CASTQVGGGDREQYF.

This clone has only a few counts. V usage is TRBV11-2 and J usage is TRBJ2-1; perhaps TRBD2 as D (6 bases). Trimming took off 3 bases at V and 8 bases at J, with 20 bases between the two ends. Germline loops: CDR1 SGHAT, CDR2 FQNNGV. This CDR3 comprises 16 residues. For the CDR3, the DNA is TGTGCCAGCAGCTTTAAGATTCCGGGGGTCTTGGATGAGCAGTTCTTC. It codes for CASSFKIPGVLDEQFF.

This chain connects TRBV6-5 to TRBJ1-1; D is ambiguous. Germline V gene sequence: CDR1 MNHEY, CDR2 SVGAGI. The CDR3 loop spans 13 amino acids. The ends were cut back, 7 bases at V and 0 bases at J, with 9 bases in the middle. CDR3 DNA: TGTGCCAGCATCCACACCTTGAACACTGAAGCTTTCTTT. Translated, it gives CASIHTLNTEAFF.

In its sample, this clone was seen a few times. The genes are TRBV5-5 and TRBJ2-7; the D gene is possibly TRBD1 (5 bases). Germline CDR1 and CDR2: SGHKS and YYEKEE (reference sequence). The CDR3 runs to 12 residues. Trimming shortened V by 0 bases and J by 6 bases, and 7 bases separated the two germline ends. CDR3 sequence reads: CASSLGGVEQYF. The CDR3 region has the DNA TGTGCCAGCAGCTTGGGGGGCGTCGAGCAGTACTTC.